The 32 T cell receptor beta chains given below trace back to one sample, sequenced in a study of shared clonotypes between healthy human individuals. Sequenced by immunoSEQ multiplex PCR; TCRdb stores in-frame clones only, minus some. The table shows about half a million clones, with 75% to 80% occurring only once. Sequencing was performed on PBMCs. The source of these receptors is a woman between 40 and 55 years old in good health. Some clones in this sample may be carry-over from other donors' samples.

The chain is built from TRBV6-5 and TRBJ2-1, with no clear D. Per germline, CDR1 MNHEY and CDR2 SVGAGI. CDR3 length equals 14 residues. V was clipped by 5 bases and J by 2 bases, with 10 bases between them. For the CDR3, the DNA is TGTGCCAGCAGTACCTCCGGGCCCTACAATGAGCAGTTCTTC. Translated, it gives CASSTSGPYNEQFF.

This clone was observed a few times. This sequence joins TRBV2 and TRBJ1-3, with a tentative D call TRBD1 (6 bases). Germline CDR1 and CDR2: SNHLY and FYNNEI. Trimming cost V 3 bases and J 2 bases, with 11 bases left between them. The CDR3 runs to 15 residues. CDR3 protein: CASSDWGAAGNTIYF. As DNA, the CDR3 is TGTGCCAGCAGTGATTGGGGGGCCGCTGGAAACACCATATATTTT.

The gene calls are TRBV27 and TRBJ2-3; 9 bases map to TRBD1. The CDR3 has 17 residues. With V trimmed by 2 bases and J by 5 bases, 11 bases remained unmatched. Germline-derived CDR1 and CDR2 are MNHEY and SMNVEV (reference sequence). Here the CDR3 reads CASSLTIPGQGQDTQYF. The CDR3 region has the DNA TGTGCCAGCAGTTTAACTATTCCGGGACAGGGACAAGATACGCAGTATTTT.

This clone showed up just once. Just one base apart from a much larger clone, this may be a read error. Other DNA sequences in the sample encode the same CDR3. The gene calls are TRBV9 and TRBJ2-1, with 7 positions matching TRBD2. Germline lookup yields CDR1 SGDLS and CDR2 YYNGEE. The CDR3 loop spans 15 amino acids. CDR3: CASSVTGGAYNEQFF. The CDR3 nucleotides read TGCGCCAGCAGCGTAACGGGAGGCGCCTACAATGAGCAGTTCTTC.

The chain recombines TRBV9 with TRBJ2-1, with 11 bases fitting TRBD2. There are 16 residues in the CDR3. Trimming at V came to 2 bases and at J to 5 bases, leaving 6 bases not matched to a gene. CDR1 SGDLS and CDR2 YYNGEE come from the germline V gene. The CDR3 bases are TGTGCCAGCAGCGTCCGGGGACTAGCGGCGAACAATGAGCAGTTCTTC. Translated, it gives CASSVRGLAANNEQFF.

This clone occurred once. A far more abundant clone sits one base away, making this likely a read error. The same CDR3 can be traced to other DNA sequences in this sample. The CDR3 nucleotides are TGTGCCACCAGCAGGGGGGCTGACTACGAGCAGTACTTC. Translated, it gives CATSRGADYEQYF. The chain joins TRBV15 to TRBJ2-7; TRBD1 is a possible D gene (6 bases). This CDR3 has 13 amino acids. Between the trimmed V and J ends, which lost 3 bases and 3 bases, there was a span of 9 bases. CDR1 is LNHNV, CDR2 YYDKDF, per germline (reference sequence).

The rearrangement joins TRBV7-2 to TRBJ2-5; D might be TRBD1 (5 bases). The J call may be faulty, since TRBJ2-7 better matches the DNA end. The CDR3 loop spans 16 amino acids. The germline V gene has CDR1 SGHTA and CDR2 FQGNSA. The CDR3 nucleotides are TGTGCCAGCAGTCTTGGGGCACCCTGGGTCACCTACGAGCAGTACTTC. It encodes CASSLGAPWVTYEQYF.

This sequence joins TRBV29-1 and TRBJ2-7, with D maybe TRBD1 (7 bases). Germline loops: CDR1 SQVTM, CDR2 ANQGSEA. V gave up 6 bases and J gave up 3 bases, with 18 bases separating them. There are 14 residues in the CDR3. The CDR3 reads CSVTWGRGDYEQYF. CDR3 coding DNA: TGCAGCGTCACTTGGGGCAGGGGGGACTACGAGCAGTACTTC.

The V gene is TRBV5-1, the J gene TRBJ1-4, with D perhaps matching TRBD1 (5 bases). CDR1 and CDR2 from the germline V gene are SGHRS and YFSETQ. The CDR3 sequence is 19 residues long. V was trimmed by 0 bases and J by 0 bases, leaving 18 bases between them. The CDR3 is CASSLAPLGDGATNEKLFF. For the CDR3, the DNA is TGCGCCAGCAGCTTGGCCCCTTTAGGGGATGGGGCAACTAATGAAAAACTGTTTTTT.

This clone occurred many times. The same CDR3 also results from other DNA sequences found in this sample. The CDR3 loop reads CASSFTWGETQYF. CDR3 DNA: TGTGCCAGCAGCTTTACGTGGGGAGAGACCCAGTACTTC. The chain has TRBV7-3 and TRBJ2-5; D is unclear. Trimming pared 3 bases from V and 4 bases from J, leaving 9 bases between. The CDR3 loop spans 13 amino acids. CDR1 is SGHTA, CDR2 FQGTGA, per germline.

V usage is TRBV28 and J usage is TRBJ1-5; TRBD1 might be the D (6 bases). The V end lost 7 bases, the J end lost 0 bases, and 13 bases lay between the germline ends. The CDR3 length is 15 residues. From germline, CDR1 is MDHEN and CDR2 SYDVKM. As DNA, the CDR3 is TGTGCCAGCACCCGGACAGCGTCTAGCAATCAGCCCCAGCATTTT. Translated: CASTRTASSNQPQHF.

CDR3 residues: CAWSVLGKGVGPFF. The CDR3 DNA sequence: TGTGCCTGGAGTGTATTAGGGAAGGGGGTTGGACCTTTCTTT. The chain uses TRBV30 and TRBJ1-1; tentative D call: TRBD1 (6 bases). V was clipped by 0 bases and J by 12 bases, with 20 bases between them. Germline lookup yields CDR1 GTSNPN and CDR2 SVGIG (reference sequence). The CDR3 consists of 14 residues.

The chain employs TRBV6-5 and TRBJ1-5; D not certain. The V and J ends lost 2 bases and 0 bases respectively, with 11 bases between them. CDR3 length: 16 amino acids. From germline, CDR1 is MNHEY and CDR2 SVGAGI. DNA of the CDR3: TGTGCCAGCAGTTACGGAAACACACGTAGCAATCAGCCCCAGCATTTT. Translated, it gives CASSYGNTRSNQPQHF.

The rearrangement uses TRBV7-2 and TRBJ2-3; 9 bases agree with TRBD2. The CDR3 has 14 amino acids. The junction had 3 bases not matched to a gene; V was cut back by 4 bases and J by 4 bases. Germline V gene lookup returns CDR1 SGHTA and CDR2 FQGNSA. The chain's CDR3 is CASSSLAGADTQYF. CDR3 bases: TGTGCCAGCAGCTCCTTAGCGGGAGCAGATACGCAGTATTTT.

The J gene is TRBJ2-3, the V gene TRBV27; the D is unclear. The CDR3 sequence is 13 residues long. CDR1 is MNHEY, CDR2 SMNVEV, per germline (reference sequence). The ends were cut back, 2 bases at V and 2 bases at J, with 5 bases in the middle. Here the CDR3 reads CASSLTDTDTQYF. CDR3 in DNA: TGTGCCAGCAGTTTAACGGACACAGATACGCAGTATTTT.

The chain joins TRBV29-1 to TRBJ1-2, with D possibly being TRBD1 (5 bases). CDR3 size: 11 residues. Germline V gene data show CDR1 as SQVTM and CDR2 as ANQGSEA. The V and J ends lost 8 bases and 8 bases respectively, with 15 bases between them. The CDR3 DNA reads as TGCAGCTTCCGGGACGTGGGGGGCTACACCTTC. It encodes CSFRDVGGYTF.

This clone was seen at least ten times. The chain recombines TRBV27 with TRBJ1-4; 11 bases are a match to TRBD1. The germline V gene encodes CDR1 MNHEY and CDR2 SMNVEV (reference sequence). V dropped 8 bases and J dropped 7; count of bases not matched to a gene: 3. This CDR3 has 13 amino acids. The DNA for the CDR3 is TGTGCCAGCGGGACAGGGGGAATTGAAAAACTGTTTTTT. The encoded protein is CASGTGGIEKLFF.

The V call is TRBV4-1, the J call TRBJ2-2, with D tentatively TRBD2 (6 bases). Germline CDR1 MGHRA, CDR2 YSYEKL. Deletions cut 8 bases from V and 3 bases from J, with 13 bases between. CDR3 length: 14 residues. The CDR3 reads CASQPWGDTGELFF. The CDR3 DNA reads TGCGCCAGCCAGCCATGGGGGGACACCGGGGAGCTGTTTTTT.

The chain carries TRBV5-1 and TRBJ2-7; D could derive from TRBD1 or TRBD2 (5 bases each). The germline V gene has CDR1 SGHRS and CDR2 YFSETQ. This CDR3 has 14 amino acids. The V gene lost 4 bases and the J gene lost 6 bases, with 17 bases spanning the gap. The CDR3 spells CASSRDPRPGEQYF. DNA for the CDR3: TGCGCCAGCAGCAGGGACCCCCGTCCCGGCGAGCAGTACTTC.

Comments on this clone: A far larger clone is only one base removed, so a read error is likely. The chain recombines TRBV5-1 with TRBJ2-4; maybe TRBD2 (5 bases). V lost 7 bases and J lost 6, with 20 bases in between. Germline CDR1 SGHRS, CDR2 YFSETQ. The CDR3 length is 15 residues. The CDR3 protein is CASGLEGQPGNIQYF. The CDR3 nucleotides are TGCGCCAGCGGCCTAGAGGGCCAACCCGGAAACATTCAGTACTTC.

This chain connects TRBV5-1 to TRBJ2-1; maybe TRBD1 (6 bases). The CDR3 consists of 16 residues. Trimming left V 4 bases short and J 5 bases short, with 19 bases between. The germline V gene has CDR1 SGHRS and CDR2 YFSETQ. As DNA, the CDR3 is TGCGCCAGCAGCCCCCGGGTGGGACAAAGCAACAATGAGCAGTTCTTC. This codes for CASSPRVGQSNNEQFF.

With regard to this clone: A junction boundary mismatches the germline segment, possibly from a read error. The V call is TRBV2, the J call TRBJ1-1; 7 nucleotides line up with TRBD1. The CDR3 is 12 amino acids. Looked up from germline, CDR1 is SNHLY and CDR2 is FYNNEI. DNA of the CDR3: TGTGCCAGCAGGGAAGACAGGGCTGAAGCTTTCTTT. Amino acid sequence: CASREDRAEAFF. Full variable domain (remainder filled in from reference TRBV2 and TRBJ1-1): EPEVTQTPSHQVTQMGQEVILRCVPISNHLYFYWYRQILGQKVEFLVSFYNNEISEKSEIFDDQFSVERPDGSNFTLKIRSTKLEDSAMYFCASREDRAEAFFGQGTRLTVV.

This rearrangement joins TRBV28 to TRBJ2-7; D is unresolved. The length of the CDR3 is 14 residues. Per germline, CDR1 MDHEN and CDR2 SYDVKM. V was trimmed by 4 bases and J by 2 bases, leaving 12 bases between them. The CDR3 DNA follows: TGTGCCAGCAGTTGGGCGTCCGTCGCCTACGAGCAGTACTTC. Protein product: CASSWASVAYEQYF.

The chain links TRBV6-1 to TRBJ2-2, with TRBD1 matching over 7 bases. In germline, CDR1 is MNHNS, CDR2 SASEGT. With V trimmed by 4 bases and J by 0 bases, 2 bases remained unmatched. CDR3 size: 15 residues. This chain's CDR3 is CASSVGTANTGELFF. The CDR3 nucleotides read TGTGCCAGCAGTGTCGGGACAGCGAACACCGGGGAGCTGTTTTTT.

The gene calls are TRBV5-1 and TRBJ2-3; D may correspond to TRBD1 or TRBD2 (5 bases each). Trimming cost V 1 base and J 6 bases, with 9 bases left between them. The germline CDR1 and CDR2 sequences are SGHRS and YFSETQ. The CDR3 totals 13 residues. The CDR3: CASSLIGEDTQYF. The CDR3, as DNA: TGCGCCAGCAGCTTGATAGGGGAGGATACGCAGTATTTT.

The chain uses TRBV7-6 and TRBJ2-1; 9 bases are shared with TRBD2. V trimming: 5 bases; J trimming: 7 bases; junction bases outside the gene matches: 12. Germline CDR1 reads SGHVS; CDR2 reads FNYEAQ. The CDR3 is 16 residues long. CDR3 amino acids: CASSPPRGRASNEQFF. In DNA form, the CDR3 reads TGTGCCAGCAGCCCCCCCCGCGGGAGGGCCAGTAATGAGCAGTTCTTC.

A single count supports this clone. This chain connects TRBV7-3 to TRBJ2-1, with D possibly TRBD1 on 6 matching bases. V lost 2 bases and J lost 3, with 11 bases in between. Germline V lookup: CDR1 SGHTA, CDR2 FQGTGA. There are 15 residues in the CDR3. This chain's CDR3 is CASSLRGQYYNEQFF. CDR3 sequence (DNA): TGTGCCAGCAGCTTACGAGGACAGTACTACAATGAGCAGTTCTTC. Together with reference TRBV7-3 and TRBJ2-1, the CDR3 gives the full variable domain: GAGVSQTPSNKVTEKGKYVELRCDPISGHTALYWYRQSLGQGPEFLIYFQGTGAADDSGLPNDRFFAVRPEGSVSTLKIQRTERGDSAVYLCASSLRGQYYNEQFFGPGTRLTVL.

The genes are TRBV7-2 and TRBJ2-7; the match to TRBD2 covers 7 bases. The length of the CDR3 is 15 residues. The V and J ends lost 5 bases and 0 bases, in that order; junction bases with no gene match: 7. Germline CDR1 is SGHTA and CDR2 is FQGNSA. The CDR3 loop is CASSTGLPSSYEQYF. Written as DNA, the CDR3 is TGTGCCAGCAGCACGGGACTACCCTCCTCCTACGAGCAGTACTTC. The full variable domain, with the rest looked up from reference TRBV7-2 and TRBJ2-7, is GAGVSQSPSNKVTEKGKDVELRCDPISGHTALYWYRQSLGQGLEFLIYFQGNSAPDKSGLPSDRFSAERTGGSVSTLTIQRTQQEDSAVYLCASSTGLPSSYEQYFGPGTRLTVT.

This rearrangement joins TRBV4-2 to TRBJ2-5; D gene ambiguous. The germline V gene has CDR1 LGHNA and CDR2 YNFKEQ. The CDR3 consists of 15 residues. Trimming left V 4 bases short and J 5 bases short, with 17 bases between. CDR3 amino acids: CASSLDGIRRETQYF. In DNA form, the CDR3 reads TGTGCCAGCAGCCTCGACGGAATCCGACGGGAGACCCAGTACTTC.

The chain combines TRBV18 with TRBJ1-2, with D unresolved. Germline CDR1 and CDR2: KGHSH and LQKENI. Trimming took off 0 bases at V and 8 bases at J, with 7 bases between the two ends. The CDR3 extends over 12 amino acids. For the CDR3, the DNA is TGTGCCAGCTCACCACCGACAACCGGCTACACCTTC. Its translation: CASSPPTTGYTF.

With regard to this clone: This clone may be a read error of a much larger clone one base away. Other DNA sequences in the same sample also yield this CDR3. The chain combines TRBV6-4 with TRBJ2-2; TRBD1 is a possible D gene (6 bases). This CDR3 comprises 14 residues. Germline V CDR1 and CDR2: MRHNA, SNTAGT. CDR3 DNA sequence: TGTGCCAGCAGTGACTCAGGGGACACCGGAGAGCTGTTTTTT. Translation gives CASSDSGDTGELFF.

The gene calls are TRBV30 and TRBJ2-4; a weak D match, TRBD2 (6 bases). The germline gives CDR1 GTSNPN, CDR2 SVGIG (reference sequence). This CDR3 spans 13 amino acids. The V end lost 3 bases, the J end lost 5 bases, and 11 bases lay between the germline ends. CDR3 nucleotides: TGTGCCTGGAGCGGACTACTCGAAAACATTCAGTACTTC. Its translation is CAWSGLLENIQYF.